This passage covers 2 T cell receptor beta chains from one sample sequenced in a study of T cell repertoires in cytomegalovirus infection. The antigens these receptors bind are not known. Using its own MiXCR run on the reads, TCRdb lists one record per CDR3 protein. The sample records 650,000 to 850,000 distinct CDR3 sequences, almost 30% being singletons. Source: cultured CD8+ T cells from PBMCs, taken from culture after CMV antigen stimulation. All receptors derive from a human donor in good health (CMV status not recorded). Some clones in this sample may be carry-over from other donors' samples.

This clonotype was seen a few times. The chain recombines TRBV2 with TRBJ2-1; D gene ambiguous. Germline values: CDR1 SNHLY, CDR2 FYNNEI. V lost 4 bases and J 3 bases, leaving 10 bases between the germline ends. The CDR3 spans 14 residues. The CDR3 DNA is TGTGCCAGCAGTGCTGTAGGCAACTACAATGAGCAGTTCTTC. Translation gives CASSAVGNYNEQFF.

This clonotype occurred a few times. CDR3 sequence: CASSYAGQGTYNEQFF. The CDR3 DNA reads as TGTGCCAGCAGTTACGCTGGACAGGGTACCTACAATGAGCAGTTCTTC. V gene TRBV6-5 combines with J gene TRBJ2-1; 8 nucleotides align to TRBD1. V dropped 2 bases and J dropped 2; count of bases not matched to a gene: 5. Germline V gene lookup returns CDR1 MNHEY and CDR2 SVGAGI. The CDR3 has 16 residues.